These 11 T cell receptor beta chains were all obtained from the same sample, sequenced in a study of T cells in Graves' hyperthyroidism and ophthalmopathy. Amplification of TCR beta CDR3 regions used RNA as the template. A first-round RT-PCR of the TCR CDR3 used the HTBI primer set. TCRdb ran MiXCR on the multiplex PCR reads and lists one entry per CDR3 protein. The table shows 480,000 or so distinct CDR3 sequences, with approximately 48% occurring only once. The source material was peripheral blood or thyroid tissue (not recorded which). These receptors came from an adult woman with Graves' disease, either hyperthyroidism or ophthalmopathy (not recorded which).

This clonotype was seen at least ten times. The rearrangement links TRBV10-3 to TRBJ1-1; no clear D gene. The germline gives CDR1 ENHRY, CDR2 SYGVKD. The CDR3 covers 11 residues. Trimming cost V 5 bases and J 5 bases, with 6 bases left between them. The CDR3 region has the DNA TGTGCCATCAGTTCGGGTACTGAAGCTTTCTTT. This translates into CAISSGTEAFF.

The gene calls are TRBV12-3 or TRBV12-4 and TRBJ2-7; D remains unclear. CDR3 length equals 11 residues. Trimming cost V 5 bases and J 4 bases, with 6 bases left between them. The CDR3 DNA is TGTGCCAGCAGTGTTATGTACGAGCAGTACTTC. Protein sequence: CASSVMYEQYF.

The chain carries TRBV27 and TRBJ1-4, with D uncertain. The CDR3 runs to 14 residues. Trimming took 5 bases from V and 11 from J, leaving 18 bases between them. CDR1 MNHEY and CDR2 SMNVEV come from the germline V gene (reference sequence). The CDR3 loop is CASSPLDGVRKLFF. CDR3 sequence (DNA): TGTGCCAGCAGTCCTTTGGACGGGGTTAGGAAACTGTTTTTT.

The chain joins TRBV7-8 to TRBJ2-7; the match to TRBD2 covers 7 bases. J was trimmed by 0 bases and V by 5 bases; bases with no gene match: 4. The CDR3 totals 14 residues. In germline, CDR1 is SGHVS, CDR2 FQNEAQ. The chain's CDR3 is CASSATSDSYEQYF. CDR3 coding DNA: TGTGCCAGCAGCGCCACTAGCGACTCCTACGAGCAGTACTTC.

With respect to this clonotype: This may be a read error: a much more frequent sequence differs by one nucleotide. The rearrangement uses TRBV7-2 and TRBJ2-7; 9 nucleotides agree with TRBD2. From germline, CDR1 is SGHTA and CDR2 FQGNSA. The V segment lost 5 bases and the J segment 7 bases; nucleotides outside the gene matches: 6. There are 13 residues in the CDR3. The CDR3 is CASSGGRAWEQYF. The CDR3 region has the DNA TGTGCCAGCAGCGGCGGGAGGGCCTGGGAGCAGTACTTC.

This clonotype has only one observation. The conserved phenylalanine or tryptophan is not found at the CDR3 terminus, so this likely reflects a read error. No DNA is shown, since the ends of the CDR3 on it are uncertain; the CDR3 is the one TCRdb lists. The chain joins TRBV11-2 to TRBJ1-1; TRBD1 was called by the table and not checked on the DNA. The length of the CDR3 is 8 amino acids, counting both ends. CDR1 is SGHAT, CDR2 FQNNGV, per germline. The CDR3 reads CASSLVTG.

This clonotype has at least ten counts. The chain joins TRBV20-1 to TRBJ1-1; D ambiguous. The V end lost 0 bases, the J end lost 1 base, and 6 bases lay between the germline ends. Per germline, CDR1 DFQATT and CDR2 SNEGSKA (reference sequence). CDR3 length: 13 amino acids. CDR3 sequence (DNA): TGCAGTGCTAGAGATTGGGGGAACACTGAAGCTTTCTTT. Translation gives CSARDWGNTEAFF.

This clonotype was observed at least ten times. The genes are TRBV11-2 and TRBJ1-4; D possibly corresponds to TRBD1 (5 bases). This CDR3 has 15 amino acids. CDR1 and CDR2 from the germline V gene are SGHAT and FQNNGV. Trimming left V 6 bases short and J 0 bases short, with 11 bases between. CDR3 region: CASRGQVTTNEKLFF. CDR3 bases: TGTGCCAGCAGAGGACAAGTTACAACTAATGAAAAACTGTTTTTT.

This clonotype was recorded a few times. V is TRBV7-9 and J is TRBJ2-7, with TRBD1 as a possible D gene (6 bases). This CDR3 has 12 residues. Germline V gives CDR1 SEHNR, CDR2 FQNEAQ (reference sequence). Trimming took off 6 bases at V and 4 bases at J, with 10 bases between the two ends. As DNA, the CDR3 is TGTGCCAGCAGGTTACAGGGATACGAGCAGTACTTC. Translation: CASRLQGYEQYF. Variable domain in full (rest from reference TRBV7-9 and TRBJ2-7): DTGVSQNPRHKITKRGQNVTFRCDPISEHNRLYWYRQTLGQGPEFLTYFQNEAQLEKSRLLSDRFSAERPKGSFSTLEIQRTEQGDSAMYLCASRLQGYEQYFGPGTRLTVT.

This clonotype came up a few times. The chain carries TRBV10-2 and TRBJ2-3; TRBD1 might be the D (6 bases). Trimming removed 3 bases from V and 1 base from J, with 8 bases in between. CDR3 length equals 14 residues. Germline values: CDR1 WSHSY, CDR2 SAAADI. The CDR3 here is CASSEGGRTDTQYF. CDR3 in DNA: TGCGCCAGCAGTGAAGGGGGACGCACAGATACGCAGTATTTT.

Turning to this clonotype: It may be a read error: a sequence one base away is much more abundant. This chain joins TRBV7-2 and TRBJ1-5; TRBD1 agrees at 7 bases. The CDR3 consists of 15 residues. The germline gives CDR1 SGHTA, CDR2 FQGNSA. V dropped 3 bases and J dropped 0; count of bases not matched to a gene: 2. This CDR3 reads CASSFGTASNQPQHF. The CDR3 DNA is TGTGCCAGCAGCTTCGGGACAGCTAGCAATCAGCCCCAGCATTTT. The variable domain in full, with the rest retrieved from reference TRBV7-2 and TRBJ1-5, is GAGVSQSPSNKVTEKGKDVELRCDPISGHTALYWYRQSLGQGLEFLIYFQGNSAPDKSGLPSDRFSAERTGGSVSTLTIQRTQQEDSAVYLCASSFGTASNQPQHFGDGTRLSIL.